The clone carrying this T cell receptor beta chain was observed once. Its cognate antigen is unknown. The sample belongs to a study of siplizumab effects on memory and regulatory T cells. V was clipped by 2 bases and J by 6 bases, with 13 bases between them. Germline V gene lookup returns CDR1 LNHDA and CDR2 SQIVND (reference sequence). This CDR3 has 14 residues. Each sample contributed around 1.1 x 10^5 TCR templates to the assay. The table came from immunoSEQ multiplex PCR; TCRdb's copy has only in-frame clones and leaves some out. The data show some 53,000 clones, under 98% seen once. Findings and caveats of the study: The study found naive T cells seemingly more diverse than memory cells and seemingly major alloresponse contributors. Alloreactive sequences tracing back to unstimulated CD4+ memory cells were significantly reduced by siplizumab. It was not possible to assign a naive or memory phenotype to roughly 80-97% of proliferating CD4+ or CD8+ clones.

V usage is TRBV19 and J usage is TRBJ1-1; maybe TRBD1 (5 bases). Sequences were obtained from naive CD4+ T cells sorted from blood. This clonotype was sampled from a human donor in good health. The CDR3 sequence is CASSILWGKAEAFF. CDR3 nucleotides: TGTGCCAGTAGTATACTCTGGGGGAAAGCTGAAGCTTTCTTT.